Below, one T cell receptor beta chain is given with its context. The record originates from a study of glioma-infiltrating T cells after dendritic cell vaccination. Study summary: Three intradermal dendritic cell vaccine injections were given every two weeks.

Specified time point: after dendritic cell vaccination, including at tumor progression/relapse. V lost 5 bases, J lost 3 bases, and 12 bases lay in between. This CDR3 is built from 14 residues. Germline V CDR1 and CDR2: MDHEN, SYDVKM. Assay: immunoSEQ multiplex PCR; the TCRdb copy retains only in-frame clones and omits some. The table lists tens of thousands of clones, roughly 87% of them singletons, with around 2.3% in the top ten. The clonotype was recovered from a human donor with glioblastoma. The chain has TRBV28 and TRBJ2-3, with a possible D match to TRBD2 (5 bases). The material sequenced was blood, taken after dendritic cell vaccination. DNA of the CDR3: TGTGCCAGCAGTCCCCCACCGGGGACAGATACGCAGTATTTT. Its protein is CASSPPPGTDTQYF.